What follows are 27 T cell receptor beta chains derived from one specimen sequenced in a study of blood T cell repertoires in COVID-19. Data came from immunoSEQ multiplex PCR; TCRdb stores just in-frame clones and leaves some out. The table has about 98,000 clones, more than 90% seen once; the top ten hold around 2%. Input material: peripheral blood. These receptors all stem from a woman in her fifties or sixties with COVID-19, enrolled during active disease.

The CDR3: CATSESTGVSTDTQYF. CDR3 coding DNA: TGTGCCACCAGTGAATCGACAGGGGTGTCGACAGATACGCAGTATTTT. This sequence joins TRBV24-1 and TRBJ2-3; 8 nucleotides line up with TRBD1. Germline V CDR1 and CDR2: KGHDR, SFDVKD. The CDR3 extends over 16 amino acids. After removal of 4 bases from V and 3 bases from J, the junction contained 8 bases not matched to a gene.

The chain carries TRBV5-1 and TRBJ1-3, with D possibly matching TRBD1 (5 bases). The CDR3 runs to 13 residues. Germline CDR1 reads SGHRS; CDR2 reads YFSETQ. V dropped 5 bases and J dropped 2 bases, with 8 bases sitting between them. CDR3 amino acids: CASREGAGNTIYF. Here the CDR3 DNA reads TGCGCCAGCAGGGAAGGGGCTGGAAACACCATATATTTT.

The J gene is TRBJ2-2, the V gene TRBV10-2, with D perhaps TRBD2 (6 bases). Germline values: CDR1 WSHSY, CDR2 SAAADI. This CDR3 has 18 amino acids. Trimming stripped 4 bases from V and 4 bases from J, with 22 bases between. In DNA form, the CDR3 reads TGCGCCAGCAGTGTTATGTTTTGGGGGGATAGGTCCACCGGGGAGCTGTTTTTT. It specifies CASSVMFWGDRSTGELFF.

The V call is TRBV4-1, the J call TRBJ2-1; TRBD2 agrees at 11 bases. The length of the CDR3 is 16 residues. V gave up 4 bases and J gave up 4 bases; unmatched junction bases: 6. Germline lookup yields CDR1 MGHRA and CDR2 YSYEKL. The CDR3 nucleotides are TGCGCCAGCAGCCTTAGCGGGGGGGCGGGTTACAATGAGCAGTTCTTC. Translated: CASSLSGGAGYNEQFF.

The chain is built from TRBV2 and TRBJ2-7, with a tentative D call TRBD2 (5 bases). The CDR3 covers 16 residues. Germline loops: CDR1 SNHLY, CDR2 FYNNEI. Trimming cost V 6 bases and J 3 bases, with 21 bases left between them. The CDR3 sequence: CASSTPSRGGGYEQYV. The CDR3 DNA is TGTGCCAGCAGCACCCCTTCCCGGGGTGGAGGCTACGAGCAGTACGTC.

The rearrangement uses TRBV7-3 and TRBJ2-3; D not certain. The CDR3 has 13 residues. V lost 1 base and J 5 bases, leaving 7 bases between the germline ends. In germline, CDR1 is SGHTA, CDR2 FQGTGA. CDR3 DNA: TGTGCCAGCAGCTTAAGTCCCCGAGATACGCAGTATTTT. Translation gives CASSLSPRDTQYF.

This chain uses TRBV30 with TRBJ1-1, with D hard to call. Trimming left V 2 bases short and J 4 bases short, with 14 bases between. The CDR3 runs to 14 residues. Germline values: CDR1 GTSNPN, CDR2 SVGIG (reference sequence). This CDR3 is CAWSRRTGSTEAFF. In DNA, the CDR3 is TGTGCCTGGAGTCGTCGTACGGGGAGCACTGAAGCTTTCTTT.

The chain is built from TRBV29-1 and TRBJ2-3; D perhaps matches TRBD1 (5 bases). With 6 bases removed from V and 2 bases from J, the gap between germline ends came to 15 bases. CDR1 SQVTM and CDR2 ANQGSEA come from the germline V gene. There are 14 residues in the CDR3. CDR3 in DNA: TGCAGCGTGCGACAGATTTTATTCACAGATACGCAGTATTTT. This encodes CSVRQILFTDTQYF.

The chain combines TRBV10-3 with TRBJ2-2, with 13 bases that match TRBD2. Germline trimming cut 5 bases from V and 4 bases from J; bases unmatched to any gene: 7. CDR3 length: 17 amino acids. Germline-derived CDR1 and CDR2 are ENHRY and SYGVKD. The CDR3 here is CAISKLAGGTLTGELFF. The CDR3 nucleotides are TGTGCCATCAGTAAACTAGCGGGGGGGACGCTCACCGGGGAGCTGTTTTTT.

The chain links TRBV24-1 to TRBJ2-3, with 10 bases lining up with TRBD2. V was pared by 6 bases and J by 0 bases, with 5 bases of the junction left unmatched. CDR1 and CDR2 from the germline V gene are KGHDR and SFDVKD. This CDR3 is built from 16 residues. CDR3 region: CATSPSGGPSTDTQYF. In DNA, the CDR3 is TGTGCCACCAGTCCTAGCGGGGGCCCTAGCACAGATACGCAGTATTTT.

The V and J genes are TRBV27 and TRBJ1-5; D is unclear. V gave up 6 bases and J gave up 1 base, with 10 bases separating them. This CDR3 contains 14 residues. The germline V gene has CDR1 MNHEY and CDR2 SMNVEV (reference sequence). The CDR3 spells CASSLAQSNQPQHF. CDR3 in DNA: TGTGCCAGCAGCCTAGCCCAAAGCAATCAGCCCCAGCATTTT.

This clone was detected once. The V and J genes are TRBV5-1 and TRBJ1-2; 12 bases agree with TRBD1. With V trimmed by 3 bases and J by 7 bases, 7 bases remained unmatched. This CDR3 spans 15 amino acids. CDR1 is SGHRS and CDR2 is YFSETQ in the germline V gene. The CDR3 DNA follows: TGCGCCAGCAGCTCTGGGGACAGGGGGCGTGTTGGCTACACCTTC. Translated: CASSSGDRGRVGYTF.

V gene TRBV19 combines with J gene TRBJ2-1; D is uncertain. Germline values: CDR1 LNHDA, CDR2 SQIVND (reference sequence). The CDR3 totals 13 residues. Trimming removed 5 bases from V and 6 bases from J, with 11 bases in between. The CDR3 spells CASSVGSSNEQFF. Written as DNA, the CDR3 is TGTGCCAGTAGTGTAGGGTCGAGCAATGAGCAGTTCTTC. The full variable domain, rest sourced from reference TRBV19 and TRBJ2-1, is DGGITQSPKYLFRKEGQNVTLSCEQNLNHDAMYWYRQDPGQGLRLIYYSQIVNDFQKGDIAEGYSVSREKKESFPLTVTSAQKNPTAFYLCASSVGSSNEQFFGPGTRLTVL.

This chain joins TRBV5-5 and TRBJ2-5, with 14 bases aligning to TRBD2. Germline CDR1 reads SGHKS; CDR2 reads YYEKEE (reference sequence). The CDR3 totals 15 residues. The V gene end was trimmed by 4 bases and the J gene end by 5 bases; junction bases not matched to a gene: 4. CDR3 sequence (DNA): TGTGCCAGCAGCCCAGGGACTAGCGGGGGCGAGACCCAGTACTTC. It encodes CASSPGTSGGETQYF. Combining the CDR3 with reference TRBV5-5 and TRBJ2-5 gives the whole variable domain DAGVTQSPTHLIKTRGQQVTLRCSPISGHKSVSWYQQVLGQGPQFIFQYYEKEERGRGNFPDRFSARQFPNYSSELNVNALLLGDSALYLCASSPGTSGGETQYFGPGTRLLVL.

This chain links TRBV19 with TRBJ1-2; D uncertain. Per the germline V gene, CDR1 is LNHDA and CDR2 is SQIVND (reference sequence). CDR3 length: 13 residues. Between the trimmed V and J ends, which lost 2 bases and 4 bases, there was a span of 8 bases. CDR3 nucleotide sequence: TGTGCCAGTAGTATACCGGGGATCTATGGCTACACCTTC. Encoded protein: CASSIPGIYGYTF.

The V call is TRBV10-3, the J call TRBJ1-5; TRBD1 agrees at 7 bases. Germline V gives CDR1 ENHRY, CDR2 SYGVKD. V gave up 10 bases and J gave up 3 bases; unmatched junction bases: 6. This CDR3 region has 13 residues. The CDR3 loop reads CATGQDHNQPQHF. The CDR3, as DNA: TGTGCCACCGGACAGGATCACAATCAGCCCCAGCATTTT.

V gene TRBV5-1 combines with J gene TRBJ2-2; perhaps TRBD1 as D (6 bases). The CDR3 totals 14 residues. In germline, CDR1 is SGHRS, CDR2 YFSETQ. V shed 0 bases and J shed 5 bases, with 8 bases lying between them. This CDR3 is CASSLVQGTGELFF. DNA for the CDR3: TGCGCCAGCAGCTTGGTTCAGGGGACCGGGGAGCTGTTTTTT.

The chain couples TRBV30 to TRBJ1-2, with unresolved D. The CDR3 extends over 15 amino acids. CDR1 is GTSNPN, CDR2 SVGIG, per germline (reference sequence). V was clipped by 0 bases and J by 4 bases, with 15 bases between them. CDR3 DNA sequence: TGTGCCTGGAGTGTACCGGGAGTTTCCCCCTATGGCTACACCTTC. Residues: CAWSVPGVSPYGYTF.

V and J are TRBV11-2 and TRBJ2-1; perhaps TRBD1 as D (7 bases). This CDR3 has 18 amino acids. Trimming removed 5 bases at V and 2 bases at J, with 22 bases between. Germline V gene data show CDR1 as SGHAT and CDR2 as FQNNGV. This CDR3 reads CASSGDREELSAYNEQFF. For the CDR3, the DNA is TGTGCCAGCAGCGGTGACAGGGAGGAGTTGAGCGCCTACAATGAGCAGTTCTTC.

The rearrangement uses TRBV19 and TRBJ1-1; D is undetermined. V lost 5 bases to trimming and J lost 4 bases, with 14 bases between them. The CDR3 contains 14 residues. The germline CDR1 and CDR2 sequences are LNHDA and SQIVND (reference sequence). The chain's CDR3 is CASSAQAGITEAFF. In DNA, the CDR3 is TGTGCCAGTAGTGCCCAGGCGGGGATCACTGAAGCTTTCTTT.

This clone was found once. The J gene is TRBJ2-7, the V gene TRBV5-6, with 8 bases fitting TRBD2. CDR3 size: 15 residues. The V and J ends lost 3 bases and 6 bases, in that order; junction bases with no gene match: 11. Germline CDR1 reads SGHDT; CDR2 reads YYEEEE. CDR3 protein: CASSSLRGGFSEQYV. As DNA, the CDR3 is TGTGCCAGCAGCTCTCTTCGCGGGGGGTTCAGCGAGCAGTACGTC.

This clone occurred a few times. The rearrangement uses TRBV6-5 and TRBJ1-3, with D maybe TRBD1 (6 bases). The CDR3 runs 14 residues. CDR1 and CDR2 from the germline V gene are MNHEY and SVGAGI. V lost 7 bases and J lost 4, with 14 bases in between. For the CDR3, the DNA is TGTGCCAGCAAGAGAAGGGGGGGAGGAAACACCATATATTTT. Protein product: CASKRRGGGNTIYF.

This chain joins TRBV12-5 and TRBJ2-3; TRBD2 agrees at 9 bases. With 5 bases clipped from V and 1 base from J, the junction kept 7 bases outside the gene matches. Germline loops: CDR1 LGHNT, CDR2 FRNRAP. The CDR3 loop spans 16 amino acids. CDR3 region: CASGPGERGGTDTQYF. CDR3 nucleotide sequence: TGTGCTAGTGGTCCGGGCGAGCGGGGGGGCACAGATACGCAGTATTTT.

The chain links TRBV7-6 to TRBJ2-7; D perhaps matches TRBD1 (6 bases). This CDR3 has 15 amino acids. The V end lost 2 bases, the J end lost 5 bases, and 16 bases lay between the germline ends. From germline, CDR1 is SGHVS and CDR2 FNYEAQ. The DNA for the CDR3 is TGTGCCAGCAGCTTACGGCAGGGGAAATACGACGAGCAGTACTTC. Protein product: CASSLRQGKYDEQYF. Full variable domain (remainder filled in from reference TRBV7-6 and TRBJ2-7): GAGVSQSPRYKVTKRGQDVALRCDPISGHVSLYWYRQALGQGPEFLTYFNYEAQQDKSGLPNDRFSAERPEGSISTLTIQRTEQRDSAMYRCASSLRQGKYDEQYFGPGTRLTVT.

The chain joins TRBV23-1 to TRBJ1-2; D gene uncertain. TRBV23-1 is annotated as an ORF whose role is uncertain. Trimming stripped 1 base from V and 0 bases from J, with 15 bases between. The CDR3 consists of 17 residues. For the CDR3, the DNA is TGCGCCAGCAGTCAATTGCGCGGGGAATTAGCTAACTATGGCTACACCTTC. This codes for CASSQLRGELANYGYTF.

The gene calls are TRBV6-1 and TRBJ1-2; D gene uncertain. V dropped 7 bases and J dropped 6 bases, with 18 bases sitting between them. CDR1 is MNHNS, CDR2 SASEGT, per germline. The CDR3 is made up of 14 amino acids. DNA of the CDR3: TGTGCCAGCATCCGAGATCTCCCCTCCGATGGCTACACCTTC. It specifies CASIRDLPSDGYTF.

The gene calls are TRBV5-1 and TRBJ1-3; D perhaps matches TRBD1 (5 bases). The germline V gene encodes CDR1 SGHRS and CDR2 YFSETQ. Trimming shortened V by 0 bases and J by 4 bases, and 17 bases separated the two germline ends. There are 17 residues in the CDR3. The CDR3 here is CASSLGLGELYGNTIYF. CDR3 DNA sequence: TGCGCCAGCAGCTTGGGTTTAGGGGAACTTTACGGAAACACCATATATTTT.